What follows are 27 T cell receptor beta chains derived from one specimen sequenced in a study of response to subunit inactivated influenza vaccine (dated 2018 in TCRdb). Library method: RT-PCR. The sequencer listed for this sample is Illumina HiSeq 2500. TCRdb handled the public reads itself, with Q25 trimming in fastp and clone calling in MiXCR, and kept productive beta chains. Every CDR3 protein is listed once, alongside the most common genes and DNA of its rows. Here the sample has about 780,000 distinct CDR3 sequences; 18% occur a single time. The ten biggest clones cover roughly 11% of the sample. Sequencing used PBMCs from blood, obtained roughly 5 days after vaccination. The receptors here all came from a man aged 50 to 59 who received an inactivated influenza vaccine. Donor details come from another sample of the same person, matched by shared clones.

This clonotype turned up a few times. The J gene is TRBJ2-7, the V gene TRBV12-3 or TRBV12-4, with unresolved D. The CDR3 extends over 11 amino acids. V was shortened by 6 bases and J by 5 bases, with 8 bases between the two germline ends. The CDR3 reads CASRARDEQYF. The CDR3 nucleotides are TGTGCCAGCAGGGCAAGGGACGAGCAGTACTTC.

J is TRBJ2-5 and V is TRBV3-1; D perhaps matches TRBD2 (5 bases). The V and J ends lost 4 bases and 7 bases respectively, with 13 bases between them. The CDR3 extends over 13 amino acids. CDR1 is LGHDT, CDR2 YNNKEL, per germline (reference sequence). CDR3 DNA sequence: TGTGCCAGCAGCCCATTCGGGATAGTGACCCAGTACTTC. Translating it yields CASSPFGIVTQYF.

The V and J genes are TRBV20-1 and TRBJ2-1; a weak D match, TRBD2 (6 bases). Trimming cost V 3 bases and J 4 bases, with 13 bases left between them. Germline CDR1 DFQATT, CDR2 SNEGSKA (reference sequence). This CDR3 comprises 14 residues. The CDR3 DNA reads TGCAGTGCTAGGGCCCGGGAGCGATACAATGAGCAGTTCTTC. This encodes CSARARERYNEQFF.

The chain uses TRBV20-1 and TRBJ1-6; D not certain. The CDR3 contains 17 residues. The germline gives CDR1 DFQATT, CDR2 SNEGSKA (reference sequence). Trimming removed 0 bases at V and 0 bases at J, with 12 bases between. CDR3 residues: CSARDKQLSSYNSPLHF. The CDR3 DNA reads TGCAGTGCTAGAGATAAACAGCTTAGCTCCTATAATTCACCCCTCCACTTT.

The V call is TRBV30, the J call TRBJ2-1, with no clear D. CDR1 and CDR2 (germline): GTSNPN, SVGIG (reference sequence). This CDR3 is built from 14 residues. Trimming pared 1 base from V and 6 bases from J, leaving 13 bases between. The CDR3 sequence is CAWSGMMLANEQFF. The CDR3 bases are TGTGCCTGGAGTGGGATGATGCTGGCCAATGAGCAGTTCTTC.

The chain employs TRBV4-3 and TRBJ2-7; no clear D. Deletions cut 0 bases from V and 0 bases from J, with 9 bases between. CDR3 length: 15 residues. Germline V gene lookup returns CDR1 LGHNA and CDR2 YSLEER. The CDR3: CASSQDLSGSYEQYF. The CDR3 coding sequence is TGCGCCAGCAGCCAAGATCTATCCGGCTCCTACGAGCAGTACTTC.

The CDR3 DNA is TGCGCCAGCAGCTTACGTGGCGGACTCTCCTATAATTCACCCCTCCACTTT. Translation: CASSLRGGLSYNSPLHF. The chain is built from TRBV5-1 and TRBJ1-6; D is undetermined. Germline V gene data show CDR1 as SGHRS and CDR2 as YFSETQ. V was shortened by 2 bases and J by 0 bases, with 12 bases between the two germline ends. The CDR3 length is 17 residues.

Details on this clonotype: Germline is not matched at one junction end, which may reflect a read error. The chain employs TRBV7-2 and TRBJ1-2; D remains unclear. The CDR3 totals 14 residues. Germline lookup yields CDR1 SGHTA and CDR2 FQGNSA. CDR3 amino acids: CASGLATRDYGYTF. As DNA, the CDR3 is TGTGCCAGCGGCTTAGCCACAAGGGACTATGGCTACACCTTC.

This clonotype was counted between two and nine times. This chain uses TRBV12-3 or TRBV12-4 with TRBJ2-5, with 11 bases matching TRBD2. Trimming at V came to 5 bases and at J to 5 bases, leaving 7 bases not matched to a gene. CDR3 size: 15 residues. The CDR3 DNA sequence: TGTGCCAGCAGTCGTAGCGGGAGGGCCGGGGAGACCCAGTACTTC. Its protein product is CASSRSGRAGETQYF.

This clonotype has more than one count but fewer than ten. This rearrangement joins TRBV12-3 or TRBV12-4 to TRBJ2-5; possibly TRBD1 for D (6 bases). V lost 5 bases to trimming and J lost 1 base, with 14 bases between them. The CDR3 is 15 residues long. The CDR3 sequence: CASSPTGQSQETQYF. In DNA form, the CDR3 reads TGTGCCAGCAGTCCCACGGGACAATCCCAAGAGACCCAGTACTTC.

As concerns this clonotype: A much larger clone differs from this one at a single base, so this may be a read error. The J gene is TRBJ2-3, the V gene TRBV20-1; D tentatively fits TRBD1 or TRBD2 (5 bases each). There are 15 residues in the CDR3. In germline, CDR1 is DFQATT, CDR2 SNEGSKA (reference sequence). The CDR3 DNA is TGCAGTGCTAGAGATCTGAGGGGTAGCACAGATACGCAGTCTTTT. Its translation: CSARDLRGSTDTQSF.

V gene TRBV28 combines with J gene TRBJ2-3; TRBD2 agrees at 7 bases. CDR1 MDHEN and CDR2 SYDVKM come from the germline V gene. V dropped 10 bases and J dropped 0; count of bases not matched to a gene: 10. The CDR3 spans 15 residues. CDR3 sequence (DNA): TGTGCCATCGACCGCGGGAGATCTAGCACAGATACGCAGTATTTT. Translated, it gives CAIDRGRSSTDTQYF.

The V gene is TRBV7-9, the J gene TRBJ2-6; no reliable D call. Per germline, CDR1 SEHNR and CDR2 FQNEAQ (reference sequence). The CDR3 covers 12 residues. V lost 11 bases, J lost 0 bases, and 5 bases lay in between. The CDR3 DNA reads TGTGCCCCGAGCTCTGGGGCCAACGTCCTGACTTTC. Translated, it gives CAPSSGANVLTF.

The sample holds many counts of this clonotype. V gene TRBV29-1 combines with J gene TRBJ2-5, with D possibly being TRBD2 (5 bases). Germline CDR1 reads SQVTM; CDR2 reads ANQGSEA. V lost 6 bases to trimming and J lost 4 bases, with 21 bases between them. The CDR3 has 15 residues. CDR3 sequence reads: CSVDPSRGAPETQYF. As DNA, the CDR3 is TGCAGCGTCGACCCCTCCCGGGGAGCTCCAGAGACCCAGTACTTC.

The chain couples TRBV20-1 to TRBJ2-3; 14 bases align to TRBD2. The CDR3 loop spans 15 amino acids. Germline trimming cut 5 bases from V and 4 bases from J; bases unmatched to any gene: 5. Germline CDR1 and CDR2: DFQATT and SNEGSKA (reference sequence). CDR3 sequence (DNA): TGCAGTGCTCGACTAGCGGGAGGGCCCCCAGATACGCAGTATTTT. The encoded protein is CSARLAGGPPDTQYF.

A few counts support this clonotype. DNA for the CDR3: TGTGCCACCAGCAGACGAGGTTCCGTGACGGAGCAGTACTTC. It translates to CATSRRGSVTEQYF. V is TRBV15 and J is TRBJ2-7; D remains unclear. V was trimmed by 2 bases and J by 7 bases, leaving 15 bases between them. CDR3 length: 14 amino acids. CDR1 and CDR2 from the germline V gene are LNHNV and YYDKDF (reference sequence).

This clonotype came up a few times. This rearrangement joins TRBV6-5 to TRBJ1-1; 7 positions match TRBD1. V trimming: 2 bases; J trimming: 6 bases; junction bases outside the gene matches: 3. Per the germline V gene, CDR1 is MNHEY and CDR2 is SVGAGI. The CDR3 spans 13 residues. In DNA form, the CDR3 reads TGTGCCAGCAGTTACCAGACAGGGTCTGAAGCTTTCTTT. This codes for CASSYQTGSEAFF.

The rearrangement joins TRBV12-3 or TRBV12-4 to TRBJ2-3; 10 bases line up with TRBD2. There are 16 residues in the CDR3. V trimming: 6 bases; J trimming: 4 bases; junction bases outside the gene matches: 10. Written as DNA, the CDR3 is TGTGCCAGCAGACCCGGGCTAGCGGGAGTATCAGATACGCAGTATTTT. Protein product: CASRPGLAGVSDTQYF.

The rearrangement uses TRBV27 and TRBJ2-2, with D perhaps matching TRBD2 (5 bases). Trimming took off 3 bases at V and 4 bases at J, with 12 bases between the two ends. Germline values: CDR1 MNHEY, CDR2 SMNVEV (reference sequence). CDR3 length: 15 amino acids. The CDR3 is CASSFLASGTGELFF. The DNA for the CDR3 is TGTGCCAGCAGTTTTTTAGCCAGCGGCACCGGGGAGCTGTTTTTT.

The rearrangement links TRBV10-1 to TRBJ2-7, with a possible D match to TRBD1 (6 bases). The CDR3 totals 14 residues. CDR1 is WNHNN, CDR2 SYGVQD, per germline (reference sequence). V was shortened by 7 bases and J by 4 bases, with 17 bases between the two germline ends. CDR3 nucleotides: TGCGCCAGCAAAGGAGGCAGGGGTCCGTACGAGCAGTACTTC. The encoded protein is CASKGGRGPYEQYF.

This clonotype appeared a few times. V gene TRBV6-5 combines with J gene TRBJ2-2; D uncertain. This CDR3 is built from 17 residues. Trimming left V 0 bases short and J 5 bases short, with 16 bases between. Germline V gene data show CDR1 as MNHEY and CDR2 as SVGAGI. CDR3 nucleotide sequence: TGTGCCAGCAGTTACTCGAGAGCCTCTCAAACAACCGGGGAGCTGTTTTTT. It codes for CASSYSRASQTTGELFF.

This clonotype came up a few times. The chain has TRBV7-2 and TRBJ2-1, with a weak D call TRBD2 (6 bases). This CDR3 comprises 13 residues. V was pared by 5 bases and J by 8 bases, with 13 bases between. Germline CDR1 SGHTA, CDR2 FQGNSA. This chain's CDR3 is CASSPRSGDEQFF. Here the CDR3 DNA reads TGTGCCAGCAGCCCCCGCTCGGGGGATGAGCAGTTCTTC.

The CDR3 nucleotides read TGTGCCAGCAGCCTGACTAGCGGGAGTCAGACCCAGTACTTC. Protein product: CASSLTSGSQTQYF. The chain carries TRBV7-2 and TRBJ2-5, with TRBD2 matching 12 bases. The length of the CDR3 is 14 residues. Unmatched junction bases numbered 4, after V lost 5 bases and J lost 6 bases. CDR1 and CDR2 (germline): SGHTA, FQGNSA.

J is TRBJ2-3 and V is TRBV20-1; D gene unclear. Germline-derived CDR1 and CDR2 are DFQATT and SNEGSKA (reference sequence). The V gene lost 3 bases and the J gene lost 0 bases, with 10 bases spanning the gap. This CDR3 has 14 residues. The DNA of the CDR3 is TGCAGTGCTAGGCCGCAGGCGAGCACAGATACGCAGTATTTT. Amino acid sequence: CSARPQASTDTQYF.

The chain joins TRBV20-1 to TRBJ2-5, with TRBD1 matching 10 bases. The CDR3 covers 15 residues. After removal of 0 bases from V and 5 bases from J, the junction contained 6 bases not matched to a gene. CDR1 is DFQATT, CDR2 SNEGSKA, per germline (reference sequence). The CDR3 spells CSARDGQGGAETQYF. DNA for the CDR3: TGCAGTGCTAGAGATGGACAGGGGGGAGCGGAGACCCAGTACTTC.

The chain has TRBV5-1 and TRBJ2-1; D could derive from TRBD1 or TRBD2 (6 bases each). Looked up from germline, CDR1 is SGHRS and CDR2 is YFSETQ. Trimming stripped 6 bases from V and 3 bases from J, with 19 bases between. This CDR3 spans 16 amino acids. DNA for the CDR3: TGCGCCAGCAAGTCGGGGGCTAGCGCGATCTACAATGAGCAGTTCTTC. Residues: CASKSGASAIYNEQFF.

The chain couples TRBV20-1 to TRBJ2-7; D perhaps matches TRBD1 (6 bases). The CDR3 has 15 residues. Trimming cost V 6 bases and J 2 bases, with 20 bases left between them. The V gene's germline CDR1 is DFQATT and CDR2 SNEGSKA (reference sequence). For the CDR3, the DNA is TGCAGTGCCAAGCCGTTGGTGCAGGGGACCTACGAGCAGTACTTC. Protein sequence: CSAKPLVQGTYEQYF.